Each of the 5 T cell receptor beta chains below was sequenced from the same sample in a study of cytomegalovirus exposure and HLA in healthy donors. The study ran its PCR with 60 Vbeta and 13 Jbeta primers. The repertoire was sequenced with immunoSEQ multiplex PCR; TCRdb's copy has only in-frame clones and lacks some. The sample shows 140,000 to 150,000 clones, about 8.9% of them seen only once. Sequencing was carried out using PBMCs. The receptors derive from a man in his forties or fifties in good health and CMV-seronegative.

Only a few counts were recorded for this clone. The chain combines TRBV27 with TRBJ2-5, with D tentatively TRBD2 (7 bases). The CDR3 has 13 amino acids. Germline V gives CDR1 MNHEY, CDR2 SMNVEV (reference sequence). V was clipped by 3 bases and J by 6 bases, with 11 bases between them. This CDR3 reads CASSLAGAKTQYF. CDR3 nucleotide sequence: TGTGCCAGCAGTTTGGCGGGGGCCAAGACCCAGTACTTC.

The J gene is TRBJ2-3, the V gene TRBV14; D is uncertain. The length of the CDR3 is 12 residues. V gave up 4 bases and J gave up 2 bases, with 4 bases separating them. Per the germline V gene, CDR1 is SGHDN and CDR2 is FVKESK. CDR3 in DNA: TGTGCCAGCAGCCCCTTCACAGATACGCAGTATTTT. It encodes CASSPFTDTQYF. Variable domain in full (rest from reference TRBV14 and TRBJ2-3): EAGVTQFPSHSVIEKGQTVTLRCDPISGHDNLYWYRRVMGKEIKFLLHFVKESKQDESGMPNNRFLAERTGGTYSTLKVQPAELEDSGVYFCASSPFTDTQYFGPGTRLTVL.

This clone has just a few counts. J is TRBJ2-7 and V is TRBV7-9; TRBD2 agrees at 9 bases. The CDR3 is made up of 14 amino acids. Germline values: CDR1 SEHNR, CDR2 FQNEAQ (reference sequence). The junction had 2 bases not matched to a gene; V was cut back by 5 bases and J by 0 bases. The CDR3 loop is CASSRLAVSYEQYF. The CDR3 DNA reads as TGTGCCAGCAGCCGACTAGCGGTCTCCTACGAGCAGTACTTC. Variable domain in full (rest from reference TRBV7-9 and TRBJ2-7): DTGVSQNPRHKITKRGQNVTFRCDPISEHNRLYWYRQTLGQGPEFLTYFQNEAQLEKSRLLSDRFSAERPKGSFSTLEIQRTEQGDSAMYLCASSRLAVSYEQYFGPGTRLTVT.

The chain employs TRBV2 and TRBJ2-5, with 10 bases aligning to TRBD2. The CDR3 has 15 residues. Germline V CDR1 and CDR2: SNHLY, FYNNEI. V lost 6 bases, J lost 3 bases, and 7 bases stayed unmatched. CDR3 sequence (DNA): TGTGCCAGCAGACCTAGGGGACTAGCGAAAGAGACCCAGTACTTC. Its protein product is CASRPRGLAKETQYF.

This clone was seen a few times. Since no conserved phenylalanine or tryptophan closes the CDR3, a read error is the likely cause. The DNA is omitted, as the CDR3 cannot be located on it reliably, and the CDR3 follows TCRdb's listing. The rearrangement joins TRBV6-1 to TRBJ1-3; TRBD1, as called in the table, went unchecked against the DNA. The CDR3 sequence runs 12 residues, both termini included. Germline V gene lookup returns CDR1 MNHNS and CDR2 SASEGT. CDR3 in amino acids: CASSEAEQSPYV.